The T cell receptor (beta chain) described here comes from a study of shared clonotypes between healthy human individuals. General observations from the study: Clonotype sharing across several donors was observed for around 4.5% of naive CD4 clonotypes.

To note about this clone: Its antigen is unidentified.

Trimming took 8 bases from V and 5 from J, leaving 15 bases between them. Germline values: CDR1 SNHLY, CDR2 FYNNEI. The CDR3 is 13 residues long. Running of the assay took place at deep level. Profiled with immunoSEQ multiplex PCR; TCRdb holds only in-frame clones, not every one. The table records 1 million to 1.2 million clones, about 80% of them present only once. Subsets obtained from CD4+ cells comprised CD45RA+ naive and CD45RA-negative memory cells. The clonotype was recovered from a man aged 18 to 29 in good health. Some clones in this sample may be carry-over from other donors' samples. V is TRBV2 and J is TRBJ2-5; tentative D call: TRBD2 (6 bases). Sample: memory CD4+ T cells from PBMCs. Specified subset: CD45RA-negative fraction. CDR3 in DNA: TGTGCCAGCGGGGGTGGAGGGCCCGAGACCCAGTACTTC. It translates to CASGGGGPETQYF.